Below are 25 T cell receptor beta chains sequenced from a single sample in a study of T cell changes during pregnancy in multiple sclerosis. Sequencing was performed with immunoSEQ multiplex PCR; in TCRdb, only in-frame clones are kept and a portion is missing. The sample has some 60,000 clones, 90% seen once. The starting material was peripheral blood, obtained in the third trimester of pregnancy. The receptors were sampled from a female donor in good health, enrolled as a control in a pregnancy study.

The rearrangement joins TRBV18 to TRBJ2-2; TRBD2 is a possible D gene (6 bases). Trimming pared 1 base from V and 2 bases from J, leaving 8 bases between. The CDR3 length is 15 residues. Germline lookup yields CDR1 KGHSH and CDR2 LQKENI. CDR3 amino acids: CASSPRDFNTGELFF. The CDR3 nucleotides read TGTGCCAGCTCACCACGGGACTTTAACACCGGGGAGCTGTTTTTT.

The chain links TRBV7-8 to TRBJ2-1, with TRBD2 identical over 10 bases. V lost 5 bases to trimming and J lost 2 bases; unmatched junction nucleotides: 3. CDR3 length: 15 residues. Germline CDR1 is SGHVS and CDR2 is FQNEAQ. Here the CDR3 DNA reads TGTGCCAGCAGCCAAGGACTAGCGGCCTACAATGAGCAGTTCTTC. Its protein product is CASSQGLAAYNEQFF.

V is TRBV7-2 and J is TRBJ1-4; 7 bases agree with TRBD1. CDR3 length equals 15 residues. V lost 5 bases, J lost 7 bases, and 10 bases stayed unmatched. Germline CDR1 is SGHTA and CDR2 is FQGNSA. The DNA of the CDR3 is TGTGCCAGCAGCGTAAGACAGGGTGGTGGTGAAAAACTGTTTTTT. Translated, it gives CASSVRQGGGEKLFF.

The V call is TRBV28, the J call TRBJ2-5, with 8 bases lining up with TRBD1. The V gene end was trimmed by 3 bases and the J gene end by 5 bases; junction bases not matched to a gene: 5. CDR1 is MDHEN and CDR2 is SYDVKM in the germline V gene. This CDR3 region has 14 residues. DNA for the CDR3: TGTGCCAGCAGTTTTAGCAGGGGGCTGGAGACCCAGTACTTC. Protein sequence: CASSFSRGLETQYF.

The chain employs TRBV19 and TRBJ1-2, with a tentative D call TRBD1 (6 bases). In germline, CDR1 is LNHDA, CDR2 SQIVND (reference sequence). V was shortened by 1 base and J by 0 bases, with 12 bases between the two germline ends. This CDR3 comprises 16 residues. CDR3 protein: CASSIGGTSANYGYTF. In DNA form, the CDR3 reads TGTGCCAGTAGTATAGGGGGGACATCAGCTAACTATGGCTACACCTTC. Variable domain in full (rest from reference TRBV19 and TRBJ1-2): DGGITQSPKYLFRKEGQNVTLSCEQNLNHDAMYWYRQDPGQGLRLIYYSQIVNDFQKGDIAEGYSVSREKKESFPLTVTSAQKNPTAFYLCASSIGGTSANYGYTFGSGTRLTVV.

Written as DNA, the CDR3 is TGTGCCAGCAGCTCCGACAGGGCCGGTGAGCAGTTCTTC. This gives the protein CASSSDRAGEQFF. This chain connects TRBV7-9 to TRBJ2-1; 7 bases agree with TRBD1. This CDR3 region has 13 residues. CDR1 is SEHNR, CDR2 FQNEAQ, per germline (reference sequence). With V trimmed by 4 bases and J by 9 bases, 6 bases remained unmatched.

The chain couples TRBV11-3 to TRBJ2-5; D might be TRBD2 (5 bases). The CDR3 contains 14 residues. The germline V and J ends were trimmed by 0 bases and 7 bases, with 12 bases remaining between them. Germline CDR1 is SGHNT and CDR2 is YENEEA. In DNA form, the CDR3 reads TGTGCCAGCAGCTTAGACCAGACTACCGGGACCCAGTACTTC. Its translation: CASSLDQTTGTQYF.

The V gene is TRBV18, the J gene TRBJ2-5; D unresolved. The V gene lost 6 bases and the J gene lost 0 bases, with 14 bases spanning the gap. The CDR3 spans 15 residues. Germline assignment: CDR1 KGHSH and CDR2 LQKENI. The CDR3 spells CASSKLVGHQETQYF. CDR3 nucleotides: TGTGCCAGCTCCAAATTAGTGGGCCACCAAGAGACCCAGTACTTC.

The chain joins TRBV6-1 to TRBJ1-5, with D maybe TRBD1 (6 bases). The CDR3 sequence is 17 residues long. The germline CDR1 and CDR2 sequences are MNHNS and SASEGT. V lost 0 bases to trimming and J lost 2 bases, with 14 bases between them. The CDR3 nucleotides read TGTGCCAGCAGTGAAGCGCATCGGGGGGCAGGCAATCAGCCCCAGCATTTT. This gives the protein CASSEAHRGAGNQPQHF.

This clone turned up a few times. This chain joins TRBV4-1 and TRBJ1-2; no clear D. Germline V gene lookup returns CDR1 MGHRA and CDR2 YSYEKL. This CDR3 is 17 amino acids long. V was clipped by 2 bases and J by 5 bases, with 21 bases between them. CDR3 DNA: TGCGCCAGCAGCCAAAGGGCAGCTCCTGAGGACTATTATGGCTACACCTTC. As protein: CASSQRAAPEDYYGYTF.

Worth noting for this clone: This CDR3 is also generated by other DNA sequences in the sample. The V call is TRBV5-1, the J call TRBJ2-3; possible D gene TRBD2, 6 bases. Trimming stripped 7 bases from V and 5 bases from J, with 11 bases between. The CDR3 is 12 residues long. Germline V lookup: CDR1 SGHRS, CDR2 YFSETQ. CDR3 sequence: CASRESGDTQYF. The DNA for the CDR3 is TGCGCCAGCCGGGAGAGCGGAGATACGCAGTATTTT.

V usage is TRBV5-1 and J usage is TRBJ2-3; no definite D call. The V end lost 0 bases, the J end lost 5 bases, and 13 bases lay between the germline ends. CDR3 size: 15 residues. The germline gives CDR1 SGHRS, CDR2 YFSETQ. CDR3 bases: TGCGCCAGCAGCTTGGTCTTAGCCCACGTAGATACGCAGTATTTT. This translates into CASSLVLAHVDTQYF.

Written as DNA, the CDR3 is TGTGCCAGCAGTGAAGATTTCAGGACATCCTATGGCTACACCTTC. It is translated as CASSEDFRTSYGYTF. The chain couples TRBV6-1 to TRBJ1-2; TRBD1 might be the D (5 bases). CDR1 MNHNS and CDR2 SASEGT come from the germline V gene. CDR3 length: 15 amino acids. With 1 base removed from V and 4 bases from J, the gap between germline ends came to 13 bases.

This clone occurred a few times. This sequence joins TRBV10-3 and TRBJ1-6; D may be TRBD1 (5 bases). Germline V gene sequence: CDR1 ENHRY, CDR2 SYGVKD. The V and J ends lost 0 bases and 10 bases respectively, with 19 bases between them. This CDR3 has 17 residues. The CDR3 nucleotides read TGTGCCATCAGTGAGTCGAAAGGAGGGGCCTTAAGGTCACCCCTCCACTTT. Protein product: CAISESKGGALRSPLHF.

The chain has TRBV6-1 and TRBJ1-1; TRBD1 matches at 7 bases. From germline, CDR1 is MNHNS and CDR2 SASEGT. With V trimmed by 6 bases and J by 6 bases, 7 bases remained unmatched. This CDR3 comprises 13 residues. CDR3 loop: CASSHGTAAEAFF. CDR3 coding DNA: TGTGCCAGCAGCCACGGGACAGCAGCTGAAGCTTTCTTT.

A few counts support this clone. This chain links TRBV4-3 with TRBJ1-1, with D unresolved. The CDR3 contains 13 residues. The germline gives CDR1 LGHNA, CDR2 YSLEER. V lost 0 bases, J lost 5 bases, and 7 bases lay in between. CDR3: CASSQDRSTEAFF. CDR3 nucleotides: TGCGCCAGCAGCCAAGATCGGAGTACTGAAGCTTTCTTT.

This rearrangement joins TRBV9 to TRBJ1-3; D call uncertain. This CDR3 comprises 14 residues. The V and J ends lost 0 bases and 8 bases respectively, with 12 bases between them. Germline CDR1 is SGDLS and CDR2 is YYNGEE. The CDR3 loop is CASSVGPNEDTIYF. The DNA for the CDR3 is TGTGCCAGCAGCGTAGGTCCAAACGAGGACACCATATATTTT.

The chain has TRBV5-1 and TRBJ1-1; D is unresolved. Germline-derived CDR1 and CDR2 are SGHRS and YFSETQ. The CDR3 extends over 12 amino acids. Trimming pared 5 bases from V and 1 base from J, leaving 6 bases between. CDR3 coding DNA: TGCGCCAGCAGTAGACAGAACACTGAAGCTTTCTTT. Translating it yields CASSRQNTEAFF.

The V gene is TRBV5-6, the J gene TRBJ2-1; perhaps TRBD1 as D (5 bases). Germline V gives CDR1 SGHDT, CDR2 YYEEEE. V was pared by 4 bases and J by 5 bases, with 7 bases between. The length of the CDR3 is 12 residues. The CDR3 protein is CASSQGDNEQFF. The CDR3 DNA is TGTGCCAGCAGCCAAGGGGACAATGAGCAGTTCTTC. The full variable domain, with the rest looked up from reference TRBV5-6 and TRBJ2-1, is DAGVTQSPTHLIKTRGQQVTLRCSPKSGHDTVSWYQQALGQGPQFIFQYYEEEERQRGNFPDRFSGHQFPNYSSELNVNALLLGDSALYLCASSQGDNEQFFGPGTRLTVL.

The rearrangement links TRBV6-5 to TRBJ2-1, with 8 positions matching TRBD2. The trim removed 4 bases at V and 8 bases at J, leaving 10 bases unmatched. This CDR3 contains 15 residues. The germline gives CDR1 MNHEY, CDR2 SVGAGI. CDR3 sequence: CASSSAGGGPHEQFF. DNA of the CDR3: TGTGCCAGCAGTTCCGCGGGGGGAGGCCCGCATGAGCAGTTCTTC.

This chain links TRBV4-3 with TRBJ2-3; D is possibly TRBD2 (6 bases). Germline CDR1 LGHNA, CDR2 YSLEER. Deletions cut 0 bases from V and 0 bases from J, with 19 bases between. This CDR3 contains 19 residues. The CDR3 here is CASSQDRDSGRSSTDTQYF. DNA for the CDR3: TGCGCCAGCAGCCAAGATCGAGATAGCGGTAGATCTAGCACAGATACGCAGTATTTT.

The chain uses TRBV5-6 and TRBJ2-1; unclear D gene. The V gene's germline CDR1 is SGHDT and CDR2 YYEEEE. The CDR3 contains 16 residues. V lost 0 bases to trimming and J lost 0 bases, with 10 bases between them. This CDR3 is CASSLEQASSYNEQFF. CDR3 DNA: TGTGCCAGCAGCTTGGAGCAGGCGAGCTCCTACAATGAGCAGTTCTTC.

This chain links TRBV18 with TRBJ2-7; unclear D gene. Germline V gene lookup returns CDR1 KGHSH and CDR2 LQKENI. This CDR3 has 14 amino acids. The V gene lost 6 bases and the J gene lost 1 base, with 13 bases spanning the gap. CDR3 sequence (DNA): TGTGCCAGCTCCCCCAGCGCCGGGTCCTACGAGCAGTACTTC. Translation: CASSPSAGSYEQYF.

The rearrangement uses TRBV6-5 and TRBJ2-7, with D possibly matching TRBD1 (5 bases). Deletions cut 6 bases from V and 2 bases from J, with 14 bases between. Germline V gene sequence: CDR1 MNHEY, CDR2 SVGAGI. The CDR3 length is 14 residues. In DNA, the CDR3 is TGTGCCAGCAGACGGACACTTACTACCTACGAGCAGTACTTC. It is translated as CASRRTLTTYEQYF.

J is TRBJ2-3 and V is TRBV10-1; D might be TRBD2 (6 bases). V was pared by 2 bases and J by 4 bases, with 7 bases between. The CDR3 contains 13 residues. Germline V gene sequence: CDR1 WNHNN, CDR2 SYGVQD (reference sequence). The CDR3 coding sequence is TGCGCCAGCAGTGAGACGGGGGCAGATACGCAGTATTTT. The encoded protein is CASSETGADTQYF.